The subject of this entry is one T cell receptor beta chain. The antigen is undetermined. The entry originates in a study of a mutant IDH1 vaccine in newly diagnosed glioma. Study at large: Treated patients comprised approximately 62% males and approximately 38% females, mean age about 44 years. Notes on the study in general: Patients mounted vaccine-induced immune responses in just over 90% of cases.

Clones were sequenced by immunoSEQ multiplex PCR, and TCRdb holds only the in-frame ones, with some missing. The sample shows about 88,000 clones, approximately 80% of them seen only once. Time point noted: baseline, week 1 (first vaccination visit). Regarding treatment: pre-vaccination baseline after standard-of-care therapy. CDR1 and CDR2 from the germline V gene are MNHNY and SVGAGI (reference sequence). The CDR3 is made up of 13 amino acids. V lost 5 bases to trimming and J lost 8 bases; unmatched junction nucleotides: 7. The clonotype was recovered from a man aged 35 to 55 with glioma. Some clones in this sample may be carry-over from other donors' samples. This specimen was PBMCs, taken from a glioma patient treated with radiotherapy, temozolomide or both. This chain uses TRBV6-6 with TRBJ2-5; 8 bases fit TRBD2. The CDR3 DNA reads as TGTGCCAGCAGTGCGGGGGGCGGGGTAACCCAGTACTTC. As protein: CASSAGGGVTQYF.